The rows below give T cell receptor beta chains drawn from one sample of a study of post-analysis software for immune sequencing data. TCRdb itself ran the PCR reads through MiXCR, one entry per CDR3 protein. Seen here are approximately 770,000 distinct CDR3 sequences, roughly 46% observed once, and the top ten hold roughly 4.9%. The material sequenced was blood. The source of these receptors is a girl aged 10 to 17 with multiple sclerosis. Each CDR3 is given with its conserved first and last residue. The order of the fields is CDR3 DNA, CDR3 protein, D gene, V gene, clone size, J gene. A D gene is named only where the DNA matches it firmly. The size of a clone is reported for some rows only, either as once, few or many, or as a class for expanded clones.

DNA: TGTGCCAGCAGCTTGCCCTGGGTTTTCTCTGGGGCCAACGTCCTGACTTTC
CDR3: CASSLPWVFSGANVLTF
D: .
V: TRBV7-9
size: .
J: TRBJ2-6

DNA: TGTGCCAGCAGCGAAGGGACTAGCGCAGGTGAGCAGTTCTTC
CDR3: CASSEGTSAGEQFF
D: TRBD2
V: TRBV7-3
size: .
J: TRBJ2-1

DNA: TGTGCCAGTAGTTTACCCGGGACAGGGATAGTACCCCAGCATTTT
CDR3: CASSLPGTGIVPQHF
D: TRBD1
V: TRBV9
size: .
J: TRBJ1-5

DNA: TGCGCCAGCAGTGAGTCTGGCGGAGGGGGCCGCGAGCAGTACTTC
CDR3: CASSESGGGGREQYF
D: .
V: TRBV10-2
size: .
J: TRBJ2-7

DNA: TGTGCCAGCAGCTTAGCTCAGAAAGGCCCCGAGCAGTACTTC
CDR3: CASSLAQKGPEQYF
D: .
V: TRBV7-9
size: .
J: TRBJ2-7

DNA: TGTGCTAGCGGGTCAAAAAGCGATTATGGCTACACCTTC
CDR3: CASGSKSDYGYTF
D: .
V: TRBV7-2
size: .
J: TRBJ1-2

DNA: TGTGCCAGCCAACAGAGCTCTGGGGCCAACGTCCTGACTTTC
CDR3: CASQQSSGANVLTF
D: .
V: TRBV27
size: .
J: TRBJ2-6

DNA: TGTGCCAGCAGCTTAAGGAGTTGGGACAGGGTGGGGACTGGCTACACCTTC
CDR3: CASSLRSWDRVGTGYTF
D: TRBD1
V: TRBV7-2
size: .
J: TRBJ1-2

DNA: TGTGCCAGCAGTTACAGGGATGACACTGAAGCTTTCTTT
CDR3: CASSYRDDTEAFF
D: .
V: TRBV6-5
size: .
J: TRBJ1-1

DNA: TGTGCCAGTCTGTTGTCAGGGAGCTACAATGAGCAGTTCTTC
CDR3: CASLLSGSYNEQFF
D: .
V: TRBV28
size: few
J: TRBJ2-1

DNA: TGCGCCAGCAGCTGGACTAGCGGGATATACAATGAGCAGTTCTTC
CDR3: CASSWTSGIYNEQFF
D: TRBD2
V: TRBV5-1
size: few
J: TRBJ2-1

DNA: TGTGCCAGCAGCTCCCTTAGCCGGCAGGGTGGAGAGACCCAGTACTTC
CDR3: CASSSLSRQGGETQYF
D: .
V: TRBV7-9
size: .
J: TRBJ2-5

DNA: TGCAGCGTTGAGGGGGCGGGAACGTCCACAGATACGCAGTATTTT
CDR3: CSVEGAGTSTDTQYF
D: .
V: TRBV29-1
size: .
J: TRBJ2-3

DNA: TGTGCCAGCATGGAAGGGACTAGCGGTTTGGGGGTCTACGAGCAGTACTTC
CDR3: CASMEGTSGLGVYEQYF
D: TRBD2
V: TRBV25-1
size: .
J: TRBJ2-7

DNA: TGTGCCAGCAGCTTAATACCGGGGGCGGGGGAGCAGTTCTTC
CDR3: CASSLIPGAGEQFF
D: .
V: TRBV7-3
size: .
J: TRBJ2-1

DNA: TGTGCCTGGGTAACTAGCGGCGAGCAGTACTTC
CDR3: CAWVTSGEQYF
D: TRBD2
V: TRBV30
size: .
J: TRBJ2-7

DNA: TGTGCCAGTATCCCCTCAGTCGGGAGCCCCCCCCGCTCCTACAATGAGCAGTTCTTC
CDR3: CASIPSVGSPPRSYNEQFF
D: .
V: TRBV19
size: .
J: TRBJ2-1

DNA: TGTGCCAGCTCACCAGACCCCTCCGAGCAGTACTTC
CDR3: CASSPDPSEQYF
D: .
V: TRBV18
size: .
J: TRBJ2-7

DNA: TGTACCAGCAGCTTAGTGAAAGGGGAGGGAAGCCCTTGGGAGACCCAGTACTTC
CDR3: CTSSLVKGEGSPWETQYF
D: TRBD2
V: TRBV7-6
size: .
J: TRBJ2-5

DNA: TGTGCCAGCAGTTTAATCAGTGCGCAGGGGCCCCAGCATTTT
CDR3: CASSLISAQGPQHF
D: .
V: TRBV27
size: .
J: TRBJ1-5

DNA: TGTGCCAGCAGCTTGTCAAGGGGTGGCGAGCAGTACTTC
CDR3: CASSLSRGGEQYF
D: .
V: TRBV5-6
size: many
J: TRBJ2-7

DNA: TGCAGTGCTAGACGCACCGGGCCAGGCAATCAGCCCCAGCATTTT
CDR3: CSARRTGPGNQPQHF
D: .
V: TRBV20-1
size: once
J: TRBJ1-5

DNA: TGCAGTGCTAGAGATCGCAGCGACCGCGAGCAGTTCTTC
CDR3: CSARDRSDREQFF
D: .
V: TRBV20-1
size: .
J: TRBJ2-1

DNA: TGTGCCAGCAGCCCCACTGGTAGCGGGATGAGGAATGAGCAGTTCTTC
CDR3: CASSPTGSGMRNEQFF
D: TRBD2
V: TRBV11-2
size: .
J: TRBJ2-1

DNA: TGTGCCAGCAGCCCAGCTTTGGGCTCCTACAATGAGCAGTTCTTC
CDR3: CASSPALGSYNEQFF
D: .
V: TRBV7-3
size: .
J: TRBJ2-1

DNA: TGTGCCAGCAGCTTACGTCCAGGACTAGAAGAGACCCAGTACTTC
CDR3: CASSLRPGLEETQYF
D: TRBD2
V: TRBV7-9
size: .
J: TRBJ2-5

DNA: TGTGCCAGCAGTCGGGGACAGGGTGTCTATGGCTACACCTTC
CDR3: CASSRGQGVYGYTF
D: TRBD1
V: TRBV6-5
size: .
J: TRBJ1-2

DNA: TGTGCCAGCAGCGTCGGGACAGTCTCCTACGAGCAGTACTTC
CDR3: CASSVGTVSYEQYF
D: TRBD1
V: TRBV9
size: few
J: TRBJ2-7

DNA: TGCAGTGCTTACGAACTAGCGGGCCTCACAGATACGCAGTATTTT
CDR3: CSAYELAGLTDTQYF
D: TRBD2
V: TRBV20-1
size: many
J: TRBJ2-3

DNA: TGTGCCAGCAGGAGGGACGGCTCCTATGGCTACACCTTC
CDR3: CASRRDGSYGYTF
D: .
V: TRBV7-9
size: few
J: TRBJ1-2

DNA: TGTGCCATCAGTGCGGACAGGGACGGGGTCACAGATACGCAGTATTTT
CDR3: CAISADRDGVTDTQYF
D: TRBD1
V: TRBV10-3
size: few
J: TRBJ2-3

DNA: TGTGCCAGCAGCCTTCGACAGAACTTGAACACTGAAGCTTTCTTT
CDR3: CASSLRQNLNTEAFF
D: .
V: TRBV3-1
size: .
J: TRBJ1-1

DNA: TGTGCCAGCAGTTGGACAGGGAGCCACGAGCAGTACTTC
CDR3: CASSWTGSHEQYF
D: TRBD1
V: TRBV6-5
size: .
J: TRBJ2-7

DNA: TGCAGTGCTACCCAAACGGACTATGGCTACACCTTC
CDR3: CSATQTDYGYTF
D: .
V: TRBV20-1
size: few
J: TRBJ1-2

DNA: TGCGCCAGCAGCTTGGGGTTGACTGTTACTGAAGCTTTCTTT
CDR3: CASSLGLTVTEAFF
D: .
V: TRBV5-1
size: .
J: TRBJ1-1

DNA: TGTGCCAGCAGCTTAAACTCCAGCAGGTACGAGCAGTACTTC
CDR3: CASSLNSSRYEQYF
D: .
V: TRBV7-3
size: .
J: TRBJ2-7

DNA: TGTGCCAGCAGTGGCGGACTAGCGAGACCAGATACGCAGTATTTT
CDR3: CASSGGLARPDTQYF
D: TRBD2
V: TRBV12-3/TRBV12-4
size: .
J: TRBJ2-3

DNA: TGTGCCAGCAGCTTAAATGGGGGAAGCGCCCGCCCAGGGTTGTACGAGCAGTACTTC
CDR3: CASSLNGGSARPGLYEQYF
D: .
V: TRBV7-2
size: .
J: TRBJ2-7

DNA: TGTGCCAGCAGACTACGCGAATACCCAGAGCAGTTCTTC
CDR3: CASRLREYPEQFF
D: .
V: TRBV6-1
size: .
J: TRBJ2-1

DNA: TGTGCCAGCAGCTCCCGGGACTCTAGCGGGAAGGGGCTCGAGCAGTACTTC
CDR3: CASSSRDSSGKGLEQYF
D: TRBD2
V: TRBV7-8
size: few
J: TRBJ2-7

DNA: TGTGCCAGCAGTGAAGGACTAGCTTCTTACGAGCAGTACTTC
CDR3: CASSEGLASYEQYF
D: TRBD2
V: TRBV6-1
size: few
J: TRBJ2-7

DNA: TGTGCCAGCAGCTTAGATAGTTACGACAATGAGCAGTTCTTC
CDR3: CASSLDSYDNEQFF
D: .
V: TRBV7-2
size: .
J: TRBJ2-1

DNA: TGTGCCACCAGCAGAGCTAAAACAACCAATGAGCAGTTCTTC
CDR3: CATSRAKTTNEQFF
D: .
V: TRBV15
size: .
J: TRBJ2-1

DNA: TGCAGCGTTGCAGAAGGCCAAGAGACCCAGTACTTC
CDR3: CSVAEGQETQYF
D: .
V: TRBV29-1
size: few
J: TRBJ2-5

DNA: TGTGCCACCAGCAGAGATAAAGGAGGACCGTCCTACAATGAGCAGTTCTTC
CDR3: CATSRDKGGPSYNEQFF
D: .
V: TRBV15
size: few
J: TRBJ2-1

DNA: TGTGCCAGCAGTTTCGGGACAGGCTTCTACGAGCAGTACTTC
CDR3: CASSFGTGFYEQYF
D: TRBD1
V: TRBV27
size: .
J: TRBJ2-7

DNA: TGTGCCAGCAGTTCCCCAGGCGGGAGTGCGAATGAGCAGTTCTTC
CDR3: CASSSPGGSANEQFF
D: TRBD2
V: TRBV12-3/TRBV12-4
size: .
J: TRBJ2-1

DNA: TGTGCCAGCAGTTTAGTCGGGACTAATTCACCCCTCCACTTT
CDR3: CASSLVGTNSPLHF
D: .
V: TRBV12-3/TRBV12-4
size: .
J: TRBJ1-6

DNA: TGTGCCAGCCTCGAACAGGGCCGCTACGAGCAGTACTTC
CDR3: CASLEQGRYEQYF
D: .
V: TRBV6-2/TRBV6-3
size: .
J: TRBJ2-7

DNA: TGTGCCACCAGCAGAGATTTGGTGGGCAATCAGCCCCAGCATTTT
CDR3: CATSRDLVGNQPQHF
D: .
V: TRBV15
size: .
J: TRBJ1-5

DNA: TGTGCCAGCATTCGGGTGAGGTCCGATCAGCCCCAGCATTTT
CDR3: CASIRVRSDQPQHF
D: .
V: TRBV28
size: few
J: TRBJ1-5

DNA: TGCAGTGCTAGGGCTTGGGCAGAGCGCTCCTACGAGCAGTACTTC
CDR3: CSARAWAERSYEQYF
D: .
V: TRBV20-1
size: .
J: TRBJ2-7

DNA: TGTGCCAGCAGCTCCTGGGACAGGGACTACGAGCAGTACTTC
CDR3: CASSSWDRDYEQYF
D: TRBD1
V: TRBV5-6
size: .
J: TRBJ2-7

DNA: TGTGCCTGCCCTTGGAGCTCCTCTGGGGCCAACGTCCTGACTTTC
CDR3: CACPWSSSGANVLTF
D: .
V: TRBV30
size: .
J: TRBJ2-6

DNA: TGCAGTGCTAGCTCCGCGTACAACTCCTACGGGCAGTACTTC
CDR3: CSASSAYNSYGQYF
D: .
V: TRBV20-1
size: .
J: TRBJ2-7

DNA: TGCAGCGTTGGACAGGGGGTCCCCCCGCCTTACAATGAGCAGTTCTTC
CDR3: CSVGQGVPPPYNEQFF
D: TRBD1
V: TRBV29-1
size: .
J: TRBJ2-1

DNA: TGTGCCAGCAGCTTAGGGGGGCTAGCGGGAGGAGAGACCCAGTACTTC
CDR3: CASSLGGLAGGETQYF
D: TRBD2
V: TRBV7-8
size: .
J: TRBJ2-5

DNA: TGTGCCAGCAGCCAAGATCGACTAGCGGGGAGCACAGATACGCAGTATTTT
CDR3: CASSQDRLAGSTDTQYF
D: TRBD2
V: TRBV3-1
size: few
J: TRBJ2-3

DNA: TGTGCCACCAGCAGGTCACCAGAGTTGGACACTGAAGCTTTCTTT
CDR3: CATSRSPELDTEAFF
D: .
V: TRBV15
size: once
J: TRBJ1-1